These 20 T cell receptor beta chains came from one sample sequenced in a study of T-cell reconstitution after alpha-beta-depleted transplantation in children. Library preparation (for TCRbeta) was performed with unique molecular identifiers. One entry per CDR3 protein results from TCRdb running MiXCR on the PCR reads. The sample consists of 100,000 to 120,000 distinct CDR3 sequences, approximately 10% of them appearing once. This material consisted of PBMCs from the stem cell graft donor, taken from the stem cell graft. The receptor set was obtained from a human donor who donated a stem cell graft to a child with acute lymphoblastic leukemia.

Many counts were recorded for this clonotype. J is TRBJ1-4 and V is TRBV6-1; D might be TRBD1 (5 bases). V shed 10 bases and J shed 5 bases, with 20 bases lying between them. The CDR3 is 15 amino acids. Looked up from germline, CDR1 is MNHNS and CDR2 is SASEGT. The CDR3 loop is CATRNRRGSNEKLFF. CDR3 coding DNA: TGTGCCACCCGAAATAGGCGGGGCTCCAATGAAAAACTGTTTTTT.

In this sample, this clonotype turned up many times. The chain uses TRBV5-1 and TRBJ2-2, with 9 nucleotides matching TRBD1. Looked up from germline, CDR1 is SGHRS and CDR2 is YFSETQ. This CDR3 has 16 amino acids. The trim removed 4 bases at V and 6 bases at J, leaving 10 bases unmatched. CDR3 loop: CASSPEGQGSSGELFF. The DNA for the CDR3 is TGCGCCAGCAGCCCGGAGGGACAGGGTAGCTCCGGGGAGCTGTTTTTT.

This clonotype showed up many times. Written as DNA, the CDR3 is TGTGCCAGCAGCTTGGCGGGGGACTATGGCTACACCTTC. The encoded protein is CASSLAGDYGYTF. This rearrangement joins TRBV5-5 to TRBJ1-2, with D possibly TRBD1 on 5 matching bases. Germline assignment: CDR1 SGHKS and CDR2 YYEKEE (reference sequence). Trimming left V 0 bases short and J 3 bases short, with 6 bases between. This CDR3 has 13 amino acids.

This clonotype was observed a handful of times. Since a much larger clone is just one base distant, this may be a read error. The chain uses TRBV28 and TRBJ2-7; D is unclear. Germline V gene data show CDR1 as MDHEN and CDR2 as SYDVKM. Trimming pared 8 bases from V and 7 bases from J, leaving 15 bases between. This CDR3 is 12 amino acids long. The DNA for the CDR3 is TGTGCCAGCCGTTCCGGTCTGGGGGAGCAGTACTTC. This encodes CASRSGLGEQYF. The full variable domain, in which reference TRBV28 and TRBJ2-7 provide the parts outside the CDR3, is DVKVTQSSRYLVKRTGEKVFLECVQDMDHENMFWYRQDPGLGLRLIYFSYDVKMKEKGDIPEGYSVSREKKERFSLILESASTNQTSMYLCASRSGLGEQYFGPGTRLTVT.

This clonotype was seen repeatedly, ten times or more. The rearrangement uses TRBV6-2 or TRBV6-3 and TRBJ1-1; no clear D gene. This CDR3 region has 11 residues. The germline V gene encodes CDR1 MNHEY and CDR2 SVGEGT. Deletions cut 5 bases from V and 8 bases from J, with 9 bases between. CDR3 sequence reads: CASSAGLEAFF. DNA for the CDR3: TGTGCCAGCAGTGCCGGGCTAGAAGCTTTCTTT.

This clonotype was picked up many times. The chain is built from TRBV11-1 and TRBJ2-2, with 7 bases aligning to TRBD2. This CDR3 has 19 residues. Per the germline V gene, CDR1 is SGHAT and CDR2 is FQDESV (reference sequence). V lost 2 bases and J lost 6; bases outside the gene matches: 18. CDR3 DNA: TGTGCCAGCAGCTTAAGGGTCCACCCTTTGGCGGGAGTCGCCGGGGAGCTGTTTTTT. The encoded protein is CASSLRVHPLAGVAGELFF.

The chain couples TRBV7-6 to TRBJ2-7, with TRBD1 as a possible D gene (5 bases). Germline V lookup: CDR1 SGHVS, CDR2 FNYEAQ. CDR3 length equals 16 residues. Trimming removed 2 bases at V and 10 bases at J, with 24 bases between. The CDR3 region has the DNA TGTGCCAGCAGCTTAATCGGAGCAGGGTTAATGTCGAAACAGTACTTC. Translating gives CASSLIGAGLMSKQYF. The variable domain in full, with the rest retrieved from reference TRBV7-6 and TRBJ2-7, is GAGVSQSPRYKVTKRGQDVALRCDPISGHVSLYWYRQALGQGPEFLTYFNYEAQQDKSGLPNDRFSAERPEGSISTLTIQRTEQRDSAMYRCASSLIGAGLMSKQYFGPGTRLTVT.

On this clonotype: A much larger clonotype is one base distant, so this may be a read error. The DNA for the CDR3 is TGCAGTGCTAGGGCCTGGGGTCCATCCTACGAGCAGTACTTC. Protein sequence: CSARAWGPSYEQYF. The chain has TRBV20-1 and TRBJ2-7; the D is unclear. Germline V gene data show CDR1 as DFQATT and CDR2 as SNEGSKA (reference sequence). This CDR3 has 14 amino acids. Trimming removed 3 bases from V and 1 base from J, with 13 bases in between.

This clonotype came up many times. The chain recombines TRBV24-1 with TRBJ2-1, with 8 nucleotides matching TRBD1. The CDR3 extends over 15 amino acids. Germline CDR1 reads KGHDR; CDR2 reads SFDVKD. V gave up 2 bases and J gave up 2 bases; unmatched junction bases: 1. CDR3 sequence (DNA): TGTGCCACCAGTGATTCGGACAGGGCCTACAATGAGCAGTTCTTC. It codes for CATSDSDRAYNEQFF.

The table lists this clonotype with many counts. The CDR3: CASSPVLGSDTQYF. CDR3 in DNA: TGTGCCAGCAGCCCCGTTCTGGGGTCAGATACGCAGTATTTT. The chain uses TRBV12-3 or TRBV12-4 and TRBJ2-3, with D uncertain. V lost 6 bases to trimming and J lost 4 bases, with 14 bases between them. The CDR3 covers 14 residues.

This clonotype has ten or more counts. This chain links TRBV7-2 with TRBJ2-3, with TRBD2 identical over 7 bases. The germline V gene encodes CDR1 SGHTA and CDR2 FQGNSA. The junction had 10 bases not matched to a gene; V was cut back by 7 bases and J by 3 bases. The CDR3 length is 15 residues. DNA of the CDR3: TGTGCCAGCATGGAGCGGGAAAGTAGGACAGATACGCAGTATTTT. It specifies CASMERESRTDTQYF.

This clonotype was recorded many times. The V and J genes are TRBV15 and TRBJ2-1; the match to TRBD1 covers 7 bases. The CDR3 covers 13 residues. Germline V gene data show CDR1 as LNHNV and CDR2 as YYDKDF (reference sequence). The V segment lost 2 bases and the J segment 8 bases; nucleotides outside the gene matches: 3. The chain's CDR3 is CATSRQGGYEQFF. In DNA, the CDR3 is TGTGCCACCAGCAGACAAGGGGGCTATGAGCAGTTCTTC.

The chain combines TRBV7-9 with TRBJ2-4, with 7 bases aligning to TRBD2. V lost 3 bases to trimming and J lost 2 bases; unmatched junction nucleotides: 4. Germline-derived CDR1 and CDR2 are SEHNR and FQNEAQ (reference sequence). There are 15 residues in the CDR3. The CDR3 sequence: CASSFSGPTKNIQYF. For the CDR3, the DNA is TGTGCCAGCAGCTTTAGCGGGCCCACCAAAAACATTCAGTACTTC. Full variable domain (missing parts from reference TRBV7-9 and TRBJ2-4): DTGVSQNPRHKITKRGQNVTFRCDPISEHNRLYWYRQTLGQGPEFLTYFQNEAQLEKSRLLSDRFSAERPKGSFSTLEIQRTEQGDSAMYLCASSFSGPTKNIQYFGAGTRLSVL.

The table lists this clonotype with many counts. This chain links TRBV9 with TRBJ1-1; the D is unclear. The CDR3 contains 17 residues. The ends were cut back, 3 bases at V and 0 bases at J, with 18 bases in the middle. The germline V gene encodes CDR1 SGDLS and CDR2 YYNGEE. Here the CDR3 reads CASSAALNSFLNTEAFF. DNA for the CDR3: TGTGCCAGCAGCGCAGCCTTGAACAGCTTCTTGAACACTGAAGCTTTCTTT.

This clonotype was counted ten times or more. The rearrangement uses TRBV25-1 and TRBJ2-3; D not resolved. This CDR3 comprises 14 residues. V was trimmed by 5 bases and J by 3 bases, leaving 12 bases between them. Germline V gene data show CDR1 as MGHDK and CDR2 as SYGVNS. The CDR3: CASSKPHSTDTQYF. The DNA for the CDR3 is TGTGCCAGCAGTAAACCCCACTCTACAGATACGCAGTATTTT.

This clonotype was recorded at least ten times. V is TRBV12-3 or TRBV12-4 and J is TRBJ1-5; no clear D. Deletions cut 3 bases from V and 4 bases from J, with 10 bases between. The CDR3 is 14 residues long. The CDR3 region has the DNA TGTGCCAGCAGTTTTGGGGTACGAAATCAGCCCCAGCATTTT. Its protein product is CASSFGVRNQPQHF.

This clonotype was picked up many times. V gene TRBV7-9 combines with J gene TRBJ2-7; 7 bases agree with TRBD1. The CDR3 sequence is 12 residues long. V lost 3 bases and J lost 6; bases outside the gene matches: 2. CDR1 and CDR2 from the germline V gene are SEHNR and FQNEAQ (reference sequence). CDR3 DNA sequence: TGTGCCAGCAGCTTTCCAGGGGGCGAGCAGTACTTC. This encodes CASSFPGGEQYF.

As to this clonotype: This may stem from a read error, because a much larger clone lies one nucleotide away. V usage is TRBV5-1 and J usage is TRBJ1-2; 7 positions agree with TRBD1. The CDR3 is 14 residues long. CDR1 is SGHRS, CDR2 YFSETQ, per germline. Here the CDR3 reads CATSLTGQGFGYTF. CDR3 in DNA: TGCGCCACCAGCTTGACAGGGCAGGGATTCGGCTACACCTTC.

This clonotype was counted ten times or more. The V call is TRBV12-3 or TRBV12-4, the J call TRBJ2-7; 16 nucleotides line up with TRBD2. The CDR3 has 15 amino acids. J gave up 2 bases and V 6 bases, and 1 base lay outside the gene matches. The CDR3 spells CASRGTSGRAYEQYF. CDR3 coding DNA: TGTGCCAGCAGGGGGACTAGCGGGAGGGCCTACGAGCAGTACTTC.

This clonotype was seen repeatedly, ten times or more. This chain uses TRBV7-2 with TRBJ2-7; D not resolved. The CDR3 is 14 residues long. Germline loops: CDR1 SGHTA, CDR2 FQGNSA. The germline V and J ends were trimmed by 3 bases and 0 bases, with 9 bases remaining between them. The CDR3 DNA is TGTGCCAGCAGCTTGACAAGATCCTCCTACGAGCAGTACTTC. This gives the protein CASSLTRSSYEQYF.